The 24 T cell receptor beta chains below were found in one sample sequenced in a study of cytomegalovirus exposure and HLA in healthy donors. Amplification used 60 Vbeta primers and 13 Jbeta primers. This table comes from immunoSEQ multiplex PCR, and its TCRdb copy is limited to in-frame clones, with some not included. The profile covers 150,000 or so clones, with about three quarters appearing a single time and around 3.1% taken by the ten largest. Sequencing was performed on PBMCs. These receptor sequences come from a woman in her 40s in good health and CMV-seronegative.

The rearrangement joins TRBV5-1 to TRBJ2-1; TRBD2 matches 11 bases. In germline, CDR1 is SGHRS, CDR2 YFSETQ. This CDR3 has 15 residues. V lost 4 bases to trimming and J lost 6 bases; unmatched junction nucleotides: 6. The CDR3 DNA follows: TGCGCCAGCAGCCAAATGACTAGCGGGACCAATGAGCAGTTCTTC. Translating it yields CASSQMTSGTNEQFF.

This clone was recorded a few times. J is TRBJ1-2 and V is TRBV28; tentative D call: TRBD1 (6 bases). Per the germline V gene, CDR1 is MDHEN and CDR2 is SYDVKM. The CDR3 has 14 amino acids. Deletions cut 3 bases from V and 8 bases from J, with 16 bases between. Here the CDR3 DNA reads TGTGCCAGCAGTTTGGACAGTCCCAGACGGGGCTACACCTTC. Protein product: CASSLDSPRRGYTF.

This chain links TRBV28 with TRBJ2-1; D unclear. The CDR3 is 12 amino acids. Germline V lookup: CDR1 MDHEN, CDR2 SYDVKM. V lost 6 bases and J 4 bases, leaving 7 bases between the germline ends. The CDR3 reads CASSQDYNEQFF. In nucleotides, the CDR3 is TGTGCCAGCAGCCAGGATTACAATGAGCAGTTCTTC.

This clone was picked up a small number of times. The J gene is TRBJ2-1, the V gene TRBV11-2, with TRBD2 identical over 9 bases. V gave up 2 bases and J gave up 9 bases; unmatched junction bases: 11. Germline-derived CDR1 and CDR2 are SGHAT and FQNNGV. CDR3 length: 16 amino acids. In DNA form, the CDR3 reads TGTGCCAGCAGCTTATGGGCGGGGGGGACCTCCAGTGAGCAGTTCTTC. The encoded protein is CASSLWAGGTSSEQFF.

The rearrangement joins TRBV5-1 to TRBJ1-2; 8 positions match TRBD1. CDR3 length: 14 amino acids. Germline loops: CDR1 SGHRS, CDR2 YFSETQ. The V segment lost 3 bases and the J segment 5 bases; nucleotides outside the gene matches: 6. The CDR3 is CASSSGQGSYGYTF. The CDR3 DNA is TGCGCCAGCAGCTCCGGACAGGGCAGTTATGGCTACACCTTC.

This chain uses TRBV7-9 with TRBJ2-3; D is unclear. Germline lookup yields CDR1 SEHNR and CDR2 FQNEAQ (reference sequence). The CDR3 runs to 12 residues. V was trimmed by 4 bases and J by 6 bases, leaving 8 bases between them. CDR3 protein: CASSWHLDTQYF. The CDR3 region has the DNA TGTGCCAGCAGCTGGCATTTGGATACGCAGTATTTT. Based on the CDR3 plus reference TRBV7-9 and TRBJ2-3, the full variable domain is DTGVSQNPRHKITKRGQNVTFRCDPISEHNRLYWYRQTLGQGPEFLTYFQNEAQLEKSRLLSDRFSAERPKGSFSTLEIQRTEQGDSAMYLCASSWHLDTQYFGPGTRLTVL.

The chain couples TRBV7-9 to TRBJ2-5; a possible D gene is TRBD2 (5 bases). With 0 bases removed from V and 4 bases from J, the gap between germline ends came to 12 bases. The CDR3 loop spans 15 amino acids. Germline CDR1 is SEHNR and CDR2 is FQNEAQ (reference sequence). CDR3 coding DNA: TGTGCCAGCAGCTTAGCCAGCGTCCGGGGAGAGACCCAGTACTTC. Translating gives CASSLASVRGETQYF.

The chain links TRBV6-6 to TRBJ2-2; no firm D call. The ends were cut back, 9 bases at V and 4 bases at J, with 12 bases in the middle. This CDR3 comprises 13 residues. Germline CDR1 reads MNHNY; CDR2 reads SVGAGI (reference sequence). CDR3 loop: CASATAVTGELFF. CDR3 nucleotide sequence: TGTGCCAGTGCCACGGCGGTCACCGGGGAGCTGTTTTTT.

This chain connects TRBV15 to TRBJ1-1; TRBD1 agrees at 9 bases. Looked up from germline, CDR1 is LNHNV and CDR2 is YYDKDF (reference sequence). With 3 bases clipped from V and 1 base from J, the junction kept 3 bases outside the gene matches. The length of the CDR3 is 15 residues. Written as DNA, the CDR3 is TGTGCCACCAGCAGCTACAGGGGGCAGAACACTGAAGCTTTCTTT. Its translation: CATSSYRGQNTEAFF.

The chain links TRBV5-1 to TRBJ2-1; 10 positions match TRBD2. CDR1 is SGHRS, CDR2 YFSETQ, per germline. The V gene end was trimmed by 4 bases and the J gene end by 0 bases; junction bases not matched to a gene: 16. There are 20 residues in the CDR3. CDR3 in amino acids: CASSIERGGPPSSSYNEQFF. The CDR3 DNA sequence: TGCGCCAGCAGCATAGAGCGGGGGGGCCCTCCATCGAGCTCCTACAATGAGCAGTTCTTC.

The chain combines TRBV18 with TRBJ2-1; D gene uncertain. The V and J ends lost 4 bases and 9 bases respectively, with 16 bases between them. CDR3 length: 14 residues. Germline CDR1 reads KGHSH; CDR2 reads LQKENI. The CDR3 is CASSLVERFSEQFF. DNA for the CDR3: TGTGCCAGCTCACTAGTTGAGCGTTTCAGTGAGCAGTTCTTC.

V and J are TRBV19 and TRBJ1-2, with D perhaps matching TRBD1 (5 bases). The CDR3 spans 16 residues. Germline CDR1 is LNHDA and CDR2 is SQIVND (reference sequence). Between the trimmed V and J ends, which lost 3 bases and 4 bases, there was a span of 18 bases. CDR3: CASSMGPAKSSYGYTF. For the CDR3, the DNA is TGTGCCAGTAGTATGGGGCCGGCTAAGTCTAGCTATGGCTACACCTTC.

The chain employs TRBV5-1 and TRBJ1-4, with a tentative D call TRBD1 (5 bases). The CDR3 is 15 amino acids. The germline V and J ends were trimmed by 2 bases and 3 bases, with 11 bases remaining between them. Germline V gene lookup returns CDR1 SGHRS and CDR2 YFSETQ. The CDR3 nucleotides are TGCGCCAGCAGCTTTGGGGCCCCGGCTAATGAAAAACTGTTTTTT. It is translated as CASSFGAPANEKLFF.

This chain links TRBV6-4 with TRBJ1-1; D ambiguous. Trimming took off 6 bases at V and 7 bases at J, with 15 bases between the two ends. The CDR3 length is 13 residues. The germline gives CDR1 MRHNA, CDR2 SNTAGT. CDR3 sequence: CASRAGRSREAFF. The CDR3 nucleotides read TGTGCCAGCAGGGCGGGCCGGAGCCGTGAAGCTTTCTTT.

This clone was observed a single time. CDR3 protein: CASSDPTSGGPIETQYF. Written as DNA, the CDR3 is TGTGCCAGCAGTGACCCCACAAGCGGGGGGCCTATCGAGACCCAGTACTTC. The V gene is TRBV6-1, the J gene TRBJ2-5; TRBD2 matches at 9 bases. The CDR3 is 17 amino acids. Trimming cost V 3 bases and J 5 bases; bases outside gene matches: 13. The germline V gene encodes CDR1 MNHNS and CDR2 SASEGT.

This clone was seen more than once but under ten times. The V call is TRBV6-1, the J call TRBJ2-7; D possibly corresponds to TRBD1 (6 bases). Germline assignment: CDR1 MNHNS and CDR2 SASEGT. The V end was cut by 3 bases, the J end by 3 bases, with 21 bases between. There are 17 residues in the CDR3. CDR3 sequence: CASSDRLQGRTFYEQYF. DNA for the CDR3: TGTGCCAGCAGTGATAGACTACAGGGAAGGACGTTCTACGAGCAGTACTTC.

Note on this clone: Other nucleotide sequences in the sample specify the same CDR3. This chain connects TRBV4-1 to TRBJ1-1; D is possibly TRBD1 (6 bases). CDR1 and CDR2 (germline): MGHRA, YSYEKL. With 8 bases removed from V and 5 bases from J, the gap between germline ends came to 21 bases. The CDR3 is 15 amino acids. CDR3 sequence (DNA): TGCGCCAGCTATGATGGGGGGGCGCGTGAAACTGAAGCTTTCTTT. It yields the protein CASYDGGARETEAFF.

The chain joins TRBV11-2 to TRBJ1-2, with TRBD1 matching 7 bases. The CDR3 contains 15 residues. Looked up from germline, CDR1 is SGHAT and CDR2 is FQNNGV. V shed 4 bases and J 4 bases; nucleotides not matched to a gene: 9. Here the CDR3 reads CASSSRDRPPYGYTF. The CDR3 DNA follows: TGTGCCAGCAGCTCCCGGGACAGACCGCCCTATGGCTACACCTTC. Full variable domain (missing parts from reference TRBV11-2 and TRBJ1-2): EAGVAQSPRYKIIEKRQSVAFWCNPISGHATLYWYQQILGQGPKLLIQFQNNGVVDDSQLPKDRFSAERLKGVDSTLKIQPAKLEDSAVYLCASSSRDRPPYGYTFGSGTRLTVV.

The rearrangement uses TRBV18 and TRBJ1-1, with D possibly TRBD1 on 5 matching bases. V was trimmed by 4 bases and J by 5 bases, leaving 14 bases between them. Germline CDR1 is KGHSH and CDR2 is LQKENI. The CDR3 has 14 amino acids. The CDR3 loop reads CASSLSREGTEAFF. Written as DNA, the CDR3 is TGTGCCAGCTCACTCAGCAGGGAAGGAACTGAAGCTTTCTTT.

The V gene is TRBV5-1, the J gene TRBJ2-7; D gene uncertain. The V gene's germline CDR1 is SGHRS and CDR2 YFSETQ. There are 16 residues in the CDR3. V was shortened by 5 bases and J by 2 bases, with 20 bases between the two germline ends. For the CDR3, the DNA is TGCGCCAGCAGGCCCACGTGGTCTCGTACTCCCTACGAGCAGTACTTC. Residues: CASRPTWSRTPYEQYF.

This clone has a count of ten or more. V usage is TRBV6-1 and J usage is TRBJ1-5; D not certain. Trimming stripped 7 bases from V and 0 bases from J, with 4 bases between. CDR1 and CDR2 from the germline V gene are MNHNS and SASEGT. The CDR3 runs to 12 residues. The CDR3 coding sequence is TGTGCCAGCAAATATAGCAATCAGCCCCAGCATTTT. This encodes CASKYSNQPQHF.

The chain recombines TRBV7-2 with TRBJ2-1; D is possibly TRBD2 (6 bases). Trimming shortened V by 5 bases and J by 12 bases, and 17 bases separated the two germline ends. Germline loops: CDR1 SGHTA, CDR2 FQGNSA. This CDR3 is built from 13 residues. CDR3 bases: TGTGCCAGCAGCGAGAGGGACTCCCGATCGCAGTTCTTC. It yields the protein CASSERDSRSQFF.

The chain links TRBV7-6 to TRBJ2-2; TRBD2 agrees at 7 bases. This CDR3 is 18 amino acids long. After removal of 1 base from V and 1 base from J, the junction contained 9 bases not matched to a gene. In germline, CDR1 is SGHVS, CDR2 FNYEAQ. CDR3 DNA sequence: TGTGCCAGCAGCTTAGGTACAGCGGGGTGGCGGAACACCGGGGAGCTGTTTTTT. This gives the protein CASSLGTAGWRNTGELFF.

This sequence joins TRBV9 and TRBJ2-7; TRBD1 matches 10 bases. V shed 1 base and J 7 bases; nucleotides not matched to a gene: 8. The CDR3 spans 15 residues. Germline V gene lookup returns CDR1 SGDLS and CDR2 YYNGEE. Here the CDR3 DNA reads TGTGCCAGCAGCGTACGAGGACAGGGGGATGGAGAGCAGTACTTC. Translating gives CASSVRGQGDGEQYF.